This TCR beta chain emerged from a study of blood T cell repertoires in COVID-19. Only in-frame clones appear in the TCRdb table, and some are missing; sequencing was by immunoSEQ multiplex PCR. The profile covers around 400,000 clones, with approximately 89% appearing a single time and about 1.7% taken by the ten largest. Germline V gene lookup returns CDR1 MNHEY and CDR2 SMNVEV (reference sequence). V lost 7 bases and J lost 0, with 13 bases in between. The CDR3 contains 15 residues. Recruitment covered some 25 US areas and drew participants whose ages spanned roughly 18 to 90 years. The origin of this receptor is a woman aged 25 to 39 who had recovered from COVID-19. Sample: PBMCs or T cells enriched from blood (not recorded which). The rearrangement links TRBV27 to TRBJ1-3; D not certain. CDR3: CASTSSTASGNTIYF. For the CDR3, the DNA is TGTGCCAGCACCTCCTCCACAGCCTCTGGAAACACCATATATTTT.